The rows below give T cell receptor beta chains drawn from one sample of a study of T cells in localized non-small cell lung cancer. The table came from immunoSEQ multiplex PCR; TCRdb's copy has only in-frame clones and leaves some out. The table includes tens of thousands of clones, about 84% detected once. Sequencing used PBMCs, obtained before any cancer treatment. All receptors derive from a woman aged 40-70 years with stage II squamous cell lung carcinoma. Each CDR3 is given with its conserved first and last residue. The D gene is left open where the match is weak. Where a row states a size, it is once, few, many or the class of an expanded clone; other rows omit it.

v_call	clone_size	j_call	d_call	cdr3_length	cdr3_aa	cdr3_nt
TRBV9	-	TRBJ2-1	TRBD2	17	CASSPRWLAGGQGEQFF	TGTGCCAGCAGCCCCCGGTGGCTAGCGGGAGGCCAGGGTGAGCAGTTCTTC
TRBV14	large	TRBJ1-1	TRBD1	15	CASSPRTGWDTEAFF	TGTGCCAGCAGCCCTAGGACAGGGTGGGATACTGAAGCTTTCTTT
TRBV18	-	TRBJ2-3	TRBD2	16	CASSPGLAGGTDTQYF	TGTGCCAGCTCACCCGGACTAGCGGGAGGAACAGATACGCAGTATTTT
TRBV4-2	-	TRBJ2-1	TRBD2	15	CASSQGTSGSNEQFF	TGTGCCAGCAGCCAAGGGACTAGCGGGAGCAATGAGCAGTTCTTC
TRBV18	-	TRBJ2-2	TRBD1	16	CASSPFVRTGNGELFF	TGTGCCAGCTCACCATTCGTGCGGACAGGGAACGGGGAGCTGTTTTTT
TRBV28	few	TRBJ2-1	-	16	CASSTPQEAGYNEQFF	TGTGCCAGCAGTACCCCCCAGGAAGCGGGTTACAATGAGCAGTTCTTC
TRBV29-1	-	TRBJ2-1	TRBD1	11	CSVQGAHEQFF	TGCAGCGTTCAGGGGGCTCATGAGCAGTTCTTC
TRBV7-2	-	TRBJ2-5	-	12	CASSSEAETQYF	TGTGCCAGCAGCTCTGAAGCAGAGACCCAGTACTTC
TRBV6-6	-	TRBJ2-1	TRBD1	12	CASRTGWNEQFF	TGTGCCAGCCGGACAGGGTGGAATGAGCAGTTCTTC
TRBV15	-	TRBJ2-7	-	15	CATSYLLGQNYEQYF	TGTGCCACCAGCTATCTATTGGGCCAGAACTACGAGCAGTACTTC
TRBV19	-	TRBJ1-4	TRBD1	13	CASSPGGDEKLFF	TGTGCCAGTAGTCCAGGGGGTGATGAAAAACTGTTTTTT
TRBV4-1	-	TRBJ2-7	TRBD2	15	CASSQGASGAYEQYF	TGCGCCAGCAGCCAAGGGGCTAGCGGGGCCTACGAGCAGTACTTC
TRBV29-1	-	TRBJ1-1	-	14	CSVAKGGVNTEAFF	TGCAGCGTCGCGAAGGGGGGGGTAAACACTGAAGCTTTCTTT
TRBV10-3	-	TRBJ2-1	TRBD2	13	CATGLAGANEQFF	TGTGCCACAGGACTAGCGGGAGCCAATGAGCAGTTCTTC
TRBV7-2	once	TRBJ2-5	-	15	CASSLAVSWGETQYF	TGTGCCAGCAGCTTAGCTGTTAGTTGGGGGGAGACCCAGTACTTC
TRBV19	-	TRBJ2-6	-	15	CASRTLVPGANVLTF	TGTGCCAGTAGGACCCTAGTGCCCGGGGCCAACGTCCTGACTTTC
TRBV5-1	-	TRBJ2-5	-	13	CASSLGPGETQYF	TGCGCCAGCAGCTTGGGACCGGGAGAGACCCAGTACTTC
TRBV7-2	once	TRBJ1-1	-	13	CASSSGPDLGAFF	TGTGCCAGCAGCTCAGGACCGGACCTAGGAGCTTTCTTT
TRBV4-3	-	TRBJ2-7	-	13	CASSLGRGQEQYF	TGCGCCAGCAGCCTCGGGAGGGGGCAGGAGCAGTACTTC
TRBV9	-	TRBJ2-5	TRBD1	16	CASSASSTGGKETQYF	TGTGCCAGCAGCGCAAGTTCGACAGGGGGAAAAGAGACCCAGTACTTC
TRBV5-4	-	TRBJ2-7	-	16	CASSYRPGRADYEQYF	TGTGCCAGCAGTTACCGACCGGGCCGGGCGGACTACGAGCAGTACTTC
TRBV5-1	-	TRBJ2-7	TRBD2	14	CASSIAGISYEQYF	TGCGCCAGCAGTATAGCGGGAATATCCTACGAGCAGTACTTC
TRBV7-3	-	TRBJ1-1	TRBD1	16	CASSLTSTGVGTEAFF	TGTGCCAGCAGCTTAACGTCAACAGGGGTGGGCACTGAAGCTTTCTTT
TRBV28	-	TRBJ1-2	-	13	CASSLQGPYGYTF	TGTGCCAGCAGTTTACAGGGGCCCTATGGCTACACCTTC
TRBV10-3	-	TRBJ2-7	-	14	CAISEGRPEDEQYF	TGTGCCATCAGTGAGGGGAGACCCGAGGACGAGCAGTACTTC
TRBV14	-	TRBJ2-5	TRBD2	14	CASSQERTSVAQYF	TGTGCCAGCAGCCAAGAGAGGACTAGCGTGGCCCAGTACTTC
TRBV9	-	TRBJ1-3	-	13	CASSTPPGGTIYF	TGTGCCAGCAGCACGCCTCCGGGGGGCACCATATATTTT
TRBV2	-	TRBJ2-7	TRBD2	14	CASSGTSPPYEQYF	TGTGCCAGCAGTGGGACTAGTCCCCCCTACGAGCAGTACTTC
TRBV6-5	-	TRBJ2-7	-	12	CASSWGYYEQYF	TGTGCCAGCAGTTGGGGATACTACGAGCAGTACTTC
TRBV7-6	few	TRBJ2-4	-	15	CASSLEGMSGNIQYF	TGTGCCAGCAGCTTAGAAGGGATGTCGGGGAACATTCAGTACTTC
TRBV2	-	TRBJ2-7	TRBD1	15	CASRAGQGFSYEQYF	TGTGCCAGCAGAGCAGGACAGGGATTCTCCTACGAGCAGTACTTC
TRBV4-2	-	TRBJ2-3	-	16	CASSQADRSSTDTQYF	TGTGCCAGCAGCCAAGCTGACCGGTCTAGCACAGATACGCAGTATTTT
TRBV27	few	TRBJ1-5	-	18	CASSLYDPGIFSNQPQHF	TGTGCCAGCAGTTTATACGACCCGGGGATCTTTAGCAATCAGCCCCAGCATTTT
TRBV4-1	-	TRBJ1-2	TRBD1	15	CASSPRTGSNYGYTF	TGCGCCAGCAGCCCCCGGACAGGATCCAACTATGGCTACACCTTC
TRBV19	once	TRBJ2-5	TRBD1	18	CASSIYLGGPWGSGTQYF	TGTGCCAGTAGTATTTATTTAGGGGGCCCGTGGGGGTCCGGGACCCAGTACTTC
TRBV6-4	-	TRBJ2-2	TRBD2	14	CASSETSGSGELFF	TGTGCCAGCAGTGAAACTAGCGGGAGCGGGGAGCTGTTTTTT
TRBV11-2	-	TRBJ2-1	-	12	CASSLEVGEQFF	TGTGCCAGCAGCTTAGAGGTAGGAGAGCAGTTCTTC
TRBV29-1	-	TRBJ2-1	-	14	CSVEGPTRTNEQFF	TGCAGCGTTGAAGGTCCGACTAGGACGAATGAGCAGTTCTTC
TRBV4-3	-	TRBJ2-3	-	15	CASSRARGRGDTQYF	TGCGCCAGCAGCCGGGCTAGAGGGCGGGGAGATACGCAGTATTTT
TRBV4-3	-	TRBJ1-5	TRBD1	15	CASSRGTGYNQPQHF	TGCGCCAGCAGCCGCGGGACAGGGTACAATCAGCCCCAGCATTTT
TRBV10-3	-	TRBJ2-4	-	15	CAISVGESAKNIQYF	TGTGCCATCAGTGTCGGGGAAAGCGCCAAAAACATTCAGTACTTC
TRBV5-1	-	TRBJ2-3	TRBD2	17	CASSLRRTSGNTDTQYF	TGCGCCAGCAGCTTGCGGAGAACTAGCGGGAATACAGATACGCAGTATTTT
TRBV5-4	-	TRBJ2-1	TRBD2	16	CASTQGLAGVGGEQFF	TGTGCCAGCACCCAAGGACTAGCGGGCGTAGGTGGTGAGCAGTTCTTC
TRBV11-3	-	TRBJ2-7	-	15	CASSRGRGSSYEQYF	TGTGCCAGCAGCCGCGGAAGGGGTAGCTCCTACGAGCAGTACTTC
TRBV7-6	-	TRBJ2-1	TRBD2	14	CASSSMTSGNEQFF	TGTGCCAGCAGCTCTATGACTAGCGGCAATGAGCAGTTCTTC